This T cell receptor beta chain originates from a study of beta chain features in type 1 diabetes. Study results and limitations: When Type 1 diabetes patients were examined, their TCRB CDR3s proved moderately but significantly shorter in all four CD4+ subsets. Junctions at VDJ sites from type 1 diabetes patients had fewer insertions and more deletions.

The whole isolated RNA underwent reverse transcription, so sequencing captured expressed TCRB transcripts. About 3.5 million reads per sample on average were obtained from naive, central memory and regulatory T cell samples. Assay used: immunoSEQ multiplex PCR; TCRdb lists only in-frame clones, some missing. The sample carries about 160,000 clones, around 8% recorded once. In this sample, this clone turned up a few times. Its matching antigen is unknown. Germline V gene lookup returns CDR1 SNHLY and CDR2 FYNNEI. This CDR3 comprises 13 residues. J lost 7 bases, V lost 5 bases, and 5 bases had no gene match.

This TCR was sampled from a woman aged 40 to 55 with type 1 diabetes. The specimen was central memory CD4+ T cells from blood. The chain recombines TRBV2 with TRBJ1-5; 7 bases match TRBD1. The CDR3 DNA reads TGTGCCAGCAGTTACAGGGGAGACCAGCCCCAGCATTTT. Amino acids: CASSYRGDQPQHF. Together with reference TRBV2 and TRBJ1-5, the CDR3 gives the full variable domain: EPEVTQTPSHQVTQMGQEVILRCVPISNHLYFYWYRQILGQKVEFLVSFYNNEISEKSEIFDDQFSVERPDGSNFTLKIRSTKLEDSAMYFCASSYRGDQPQHFGDGTRLSIL.